A single sample is the source of the 22 T cell receptor beta chains below, sequenced in a study of shared clonotypes between healthy human individuals. Clones were read by immunoSEQ multiplex PCR, and TCRdb kept only the in-frame ones, dropping some. The table includes 2 million to 2.5 million clones, roughly 93% detected once. Sequences were obtained from naive CD4+ T cells from PBMCs. Subset of the sample: CD45RA+ positively selected. The receptors shown here come from a young man in good health. Some clones in this sample may be carry-over from other donors' samples.

The chain carries TRBV7-3 and TRBJ2-2, with D tentatively TRBD1 (5 bases). The CDR3 runs to 14 residues. Trimming pared 5 bases from V and 2 bases from J, leaving 9 bases between. The germline gives CDR1 SGHTA, CDR2 FQGTGA. Here the CDR3 reads CASSLGHNTGELFF. The CDR3 DNA sequence: TGTGCCAGCAGCCTGGGGCACAACACCGGGGAGCTGTTTTTT.

The chain employs TRBV14 and TRBJ1-1; 8 bases line up with TRBD1. Germline assignment: CDR1 SGHDN and CDR2 FVKESK. V shed 5 bases and J 4 bases; nucleotides not matched to a gene: 3. This CDR3 has 13 amino acids. CDR3 region: CASSKTGGTEAFF. The DNA for the CDR3 is TGTGCCAGCAGCAAAACAGGGGGCACTGAAGCTTTCTTT.

The V gene is TRBV28, the J gene TRBJ1-2; D call uncertain. Trimming removed 3 bases at V and 4 bases at J, with 9 bases between. The CDR3 sequence is 13 residues long. In germline, CDR1 is MDHEN, CDR2 SYDVKM. In DNA form, the CDR3 reads TGTGCCAGCAGTTTCCTTGGGGTCTATGGCTACACCTTC. Amino acids: CASSFLGVYGYTF.

This clone was counted once. The rearrangement links TRBV5-4 to TRBJ1-1; D remains ambiguous. Germline CDR1 SGHNT, CDR2 YYREEE (reference sequence). The CDR3 is 16 residues long. V was shortened by 3 bases and J by 0 bases, with 15 bases between the two germline ends. CDR3 sequence (DNA): TGTGCCAGCAGCTACGGACGGAGCTCGATGAACACTGAAGCTTTCTTT. Translation gives CASSYGRSSMNTEAFF.

The V and J genes are TRBV27 and TRBJ2-1; tentatively, D is TRBD1 (7 bases). Trimming cost V 2 bases and J 7 bases, with 15 bases left between them. Germline assignment: CDR1 MNHEY and CDR2 SMNVEV (reference sequence). The CDR3 runs 15 residues. Here the CDR3 reads CASSLGGTVGNEQFF. CDR3 sequence (DNA): TGTGCCAGCAGTTTAGGGGGGACAGTCGGGAATGAGCAGTTCTTC.

The J gene is TRBJ2-5, the V gene TRBV2; 15 positions match TRBD2. CDR1 and CDR2 (germline): SNHLY, FYNNEI. The J segment lost 2 bases and the V segment lost 6 bases, leaving 10 bases of the junction unmatched. There are 18 residues in the CDR3. Here the CDR3 DNA reads TGTGCCAGCAGCCCCGGACTAGCGGGAGGGCCACGACAAGAGACCCAGTACTTC. This codes for CASSPGLAGGPRQETQYF.

Written as DNA, the CDR3 is TGTGCCAGCAGATACGACAGGGCGACTGGGACCCAGTACTTC. Its protein is CASRYDRATGTQYF. This chain uses TRBV6-5 with TRBJ2-5; TRBD1 matches at 7 bases. The junction had 11 bases not matched to a gene; V was cut back by 6 bases and J by 7 bases. From germline, CDR1 is MNHEY and CDR2 SVGAGI. The CDR3 runs 14 residues.

This rearrangement joins TRBV9 to TRBJ1-1; unclear D gene. CDR3 size: 13 residues. V lost 3 bases to trimming and J lost 4 bases, with 10 bases between them. The germline CDR1 and CDR2 sequences are SGDLS and YYNGEE. The CDR3 bases are TGTGCCAGCAGCGAGCACCCCGCCACTGAAGCTTTCTTT. This codes for CASSEHPATEAFF.

The rearrangement joins TRBV5-1 to TRBJ1-4, with 7 bases matching TRBD1. Germline V gene lookup returns CDR1 SGHRS and CDR2 YFSETQ. This CDR3 region has 14 residues. V dropped 2 bases and J dropped 8; count of bases not matched to a gene: 6. CDR3 nucleotides: TGCGCCAGCAGCTTTGGGGACAGCCTCGAAAAACTGTTTTTT. This gives the protein CASSFGDSLEKLFF.

This clone appeared once. V gene TRBV30 combines with J gene TRBJ2-5, with 9 bases fitting TRBD1. The J call is doubtful: the DNA matches TRBJ2-7 better. The CDR3 totals 14 residues. CDR1 and CDR2 (germline): GTSNPN, SVGIG (reference sequence). CDR3 in DNA: TGTGCCTGGAGGAAAGACAGGGGGGTCCACGAGCAGTACTTC. This gives the protein CAWRKDRGVHEQYF.

This clone was detected once. This rearrangement joins TRBV5-1 to TRBJ2-5; D remains unclear. This CDR3 is 16 amino acids long. Trimming removed 2 bases from V and 1 base from J, with 15 bases in between. The germline V gene encodes CDR1 SGHRS and CDR2 YFSETQ. The CDR3 here is CASSFDTRVSQETQYF. The CDR3 bases are TGCGCCAGCAGCTTTGATACACGGGTTTCCCAAGAGACCCAGTACTTC.

V is TRBV27 and J is TRBJ1-2; a possible D gene is TRBD1 (6 bases). The V gene lost 8 bases and the J gene lost 5 bases, with 15 bases spanning the gap. The CDR3 is 13 residues long. In germline, CDR1 is MNHEY, CDR2 SMNVEV (reference sequence). The CDR3 sequence is CASQPTGRYGYTF. In DNA form, the CDR3 reads TGTGCCAGCCAACCCACAGGGAGATATGGCTACACCTTC.

With respect to this clone: Other DNA sequences of this sample code for an identical CDR3. V usage is TRBV5-1 and J usage is TRBJ2-5, with TRBD2 matching over 15 bases. The CDR3 length is 16 residues. Per germline, CDR1 SGHRS and CDR2 YFSETQ. The V gene end was trimmed by 0 bases and the J gene end by 3 bases; junction bases not matched to a gene: 0. CDR3 in amino acids: CASSLGTSGREETQYF. CDR3 in DNA: TGCGCCAGCAGCTTGGGGACTAGCGGGAGGGAAGAGACCCAGTACTTC.

The chain combines TRBV4-1 with TRBJ2-5; D gene unclear. Trimming shortened V by 4 bases and J by 5 bases, and 14 bases separated the two germline ends. The CDR3 length is 14 residues. Germline V gene lookup returns CDR1 MGHRA and CDR2 YSYEKL. For the CDR3, the DNA is TGCGCCAGCAGCCTAGACACCTCCCGGGAGACCCAGTACTTC. This gives the protein CASSLDTSRETQYF.

The chain is built from TRBV19 and TRBJ1-4; no reliable D call. Germline CDR1 and CDR2: LNHDA and SQIVND (reference sequence). V lost 1 base and J 4 bases, leaving 7 bases between the germline ends. The CDR3 is 14 residues long. The CDR3 loop is CASSIGRINEKLFF. The CDR3 DNA reads as TGTGCCAGTAGTATAGGTCGGATTAATGAAAAACTGTTTTTT.

CDR3 loop: CASSGDSRAFF. The CDR3, as DNA: TGTGCCAGCAGTGGGGACAGTCGAGCTTTCTTT. The chain is built from TRBV6-6 and TRBJ1-1, with TRBD1 identical over 7 bases. Germline V gene lookup returns CDR1 MNHNY and CDR2 SVGAGI (reference sequence). The J segment lost 10 bases and the V segment lost 5 bases, leaving 4 bases of the junction unmatched. The CDR3 runs 11 residues.

This sequence joins TRBV7-3 and TRBJ1-1; a weak D match, TRBD1 (6 bases). In germline, CDR1 is SGHTA, CDR2 FQGTGA. With 2 bases removed from V and 4 bases from J, the gap between germline ends came to 11 bases. This CDR3 region has 14 residues. The CDR3 spells CASSLSGAGTEAFF. The CDR3 DNA sequence: TGTGCCAGCAGCTTATCGGGGGCAGGCACTGAAGCTTTCTTT. The full variable domain, rest sourced from reference TRBV7-3 and TRBJ1-1, is GAGVSQTPSNKVTEKGKYVELRCDPISGHTALYWYRQSLGQGPEFLIYFQGTGAADDSGLPNDRFFAVRPEGSVSTLKIQRTERGDSAVYLCASSLSGAGTEAFFGQGTRLTVV.

J is TRBJ2-3 and V is TRBV19; a weak D match, TRBD1 (5 bases). V dropped 3 bases and J dropped 2 bases, with 9 bases sitting between them. CDR3 length equals 14 residues. CDR1 and CDR2 from the germline V gene are LNHDA and SQIVND (reference sequence). As DNA, the CDR3 is TGTGCCAGTAGTATGGTCAGGGTCACAGATACGCAGTATTTT. It translates to CASSMVRVTDTQYF.

In this sample, this clone turned up once. The chain links TRBV5-1 to TRBJ2-7; D remains ambiguous. The CDR3 runs to 14 residues. CDR1 and CDR2 from the germline V gene are SGHRS and YFSETQ. V was pared by 3 bases and J by 3 bases, with 13 bases between. For the CDR3, the DNA is TGCGCCAGCAGCTCGGAAATTCGGAGCTACGAGCAGTACTTC. Translated: CASSSEIRSYEQYF.

The chain combines TRBV5-4 with TRBJ2-5; D is unresolved. In germline, CDR1 is SGHNT, CDR2 YYREEE (reference sequence). Trimming left V 1 base short and J 1 base short, with 5 bases between. The CDR3 contains 13 residues. The DNA of the CDR3 is TGTGCCAGCAGCTTGCCAGCCCAAGAGACCCAGTACTTC. It is translated as CASSLPAQETQYF.

The genes are TRBV11-2 and TRBJ2-5; tentatively, D is TRBD1 or TRBD2 (5 bases each). The germline V gene has CDR1 SGHAT and CDR2 FQNNGV. V was cut by 3 bases and J by 1 base, with 12 bases left in between. The CDR3 loop spans 15 amino acids. The CDR3 DNA sequence: TGTGCCAGCAGCTTCACAGCAGGGACCCAAGAGACCCAGTACTTC. This translates into CASSFTAGTQETQYF. Complete variable domain (other parts from reference TRBV11-2 and TRBJ2-5): EAGVAQSPRYKIIEKRQSVAFWCNPISGHATLYWYQQILGQGPKLLIQFQNNGVVDDSQLPKDRFSAERLKGVDSTLKIQPAKLEDSAVYLCASSFTAGTQETQYFGPGTRLLVL.

The V and J genes are TRBV5-4 and TRBJ2-3, with 9 bases lining up with TRBD2. V gave up 4 bases and J gave up 2 bases; unmatched junction bases: 8. Looked up from germline, CDR1 is SGHNT and CDR2 is YYREEE (reference sequence). CDR3 length: 16 residues. The CDR3 DNA sequence: TGTGCCAGCAGCCAAGCGACTAGCGGCTACACAGATACGCAGTATTTT. As protein: CASSQATSGYTDTQYF.